These 5 T cell receptor beta chains share one sample of origin, sequenced in a study of lymphopenia after photon versus proton radiotherapy. The repertoire was sequenced with immunoSEQ multiplex PCR; TCRdb's copy has only in-frame clones and lacks some. Of under 75,000 clones in the sample, around 93% were seen once. The input for sequencing was peripheral blood, taken from a patient treated with photon-based radiotherapy. These receptors were collected from a woman aged 40 to 50 with cholangiocarcinoma.

The V call is TRBV7-5, the J call TRBJ2-1; whether TRBD2, the table's D call, matches the DNA was not checked. TRBV7-5 is marked as a pseudogene. CDR3 length: 16 amino acids. The CDR3 bases are TGTGCCAGAAGCCCCATCTGGCGGGAGGGCCGCAATGAGCAGTTCTTC. Protein: CARSPIWREGRNEQFF.

The CDR3 reads CASSPGGWRNTIYF. The CDR3 coding sequence is TGTGCCAGCAGCCCAGGTGGATGGAGAAACACCATATATTTT. The chain uses TRBV7-9 and TRBJ1-3; D ambiguous. CDR3 length equals 14 residues. Deletions cut 5 bases from V and 5 bases from J, with 13 bases between. The V gene's germline CDR1 is SEHNR and CDR2 FQNEAQ (reference sequence).

The V and J genes are TRBV20-1 and TRBJ1-2; D possibly corresponds to TRBD1 (6 bases). This CDR3 is built from 11 residues. The V gene lost 6 bases and the J gene lost 8 bases, with 13 bases spanning the gap. Germline loops: CDR1 DFQATT, CDR2 SNEGSKA (reference sequence). CDR3 residues: CSAQQGYGYTF. The CDR3 DNA reads as TGCAGTGCGCAACAGGGTTACGGCTACACCTTC.

In this sample, this clone turned up once. The chain links TRBV7-9 to TRBJ1-1; 10 nucleotides align to TRBD1. CDR1 and CDR2 from the germline V gene are SEHNR and FQNEAQ (reference sequence). The junction had 6 bases not matched to a gene; V was cut back by 5 bases and J by 0 bases. This CDR3 spans 16 amino acids. The CDR3 loop reads CASSNVGQGMNTEAFF. CDR3 nucleotide sequence: TGTGCCAGCAGCAACGTGGGACAGGGGATGAACACTGAAGCTTTCTTT.

The rearrangement links TRBV7-9 to TRBJ1-1; possibly TRBD1 for D (5 bases). Germline assignment: CDR1 SEHNR and CDR2 FQNEAQ (reference sequence). The CDR3 is 15 amino acids. Trimming cost V 5 bases and J 1 base, with 14 bases left between them. The CDR3 sequence is CASSHTGTANTEAFF. The DNA of the CDR3 is TGTGCCAGCAGCCACACCGGGACGGCGAACACTGAAGCTTTCTTT. Complete variable domain (other parts from reference TRBV7-9 and TRBJ1-1): DTGVSQNPRHKITKRGQNVTFRCDPISEHNRLYWYRQTLGQGPEFLTYFQNEAQLEKSRLLSDRFSAERPKGSFSTLEIQRTEQGDSAMYLCASSHTGTANTEAFFGQGTRLTVV.